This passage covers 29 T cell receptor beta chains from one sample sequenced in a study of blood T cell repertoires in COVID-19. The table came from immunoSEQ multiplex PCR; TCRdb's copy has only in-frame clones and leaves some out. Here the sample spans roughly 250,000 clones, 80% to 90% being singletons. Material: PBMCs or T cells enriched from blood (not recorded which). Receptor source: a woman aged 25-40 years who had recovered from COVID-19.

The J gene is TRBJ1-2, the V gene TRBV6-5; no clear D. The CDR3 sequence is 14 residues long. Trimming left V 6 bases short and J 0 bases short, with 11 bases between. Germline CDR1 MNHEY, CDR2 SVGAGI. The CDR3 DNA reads TGTGCCAGCAGGGTACCGGGATCTAACTATGGCTACACCTTC. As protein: CASRVPGSNYGYTF.

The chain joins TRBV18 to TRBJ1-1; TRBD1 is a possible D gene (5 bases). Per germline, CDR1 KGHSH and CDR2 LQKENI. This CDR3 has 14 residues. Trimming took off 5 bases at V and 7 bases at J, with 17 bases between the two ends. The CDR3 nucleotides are TGTGCCAGCTCAAACATGGGGACTTTAAATGAAGCTTTCTTT. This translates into CASSNMGTLNEAFF. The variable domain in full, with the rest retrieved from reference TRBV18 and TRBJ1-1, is NAGVMQNPRHLVRRRGQEARLRCSPMKGHSHVYWYRQLPEEGLKFMVYLQKENIIDESGMPKERFSAEFPKEGPSILRIQQVVRGDSAAYFCASSNMGTLNEAFFGQGTRLTVV.

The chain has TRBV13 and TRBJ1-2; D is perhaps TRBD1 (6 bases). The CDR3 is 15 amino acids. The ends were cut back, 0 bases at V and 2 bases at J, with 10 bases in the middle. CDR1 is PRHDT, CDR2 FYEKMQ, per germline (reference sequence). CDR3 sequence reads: CASSLGGQMNYGYTF. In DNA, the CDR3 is TGTGCCAGCAGCTTAGGGGGACAAATGAACTATGGCTACACCTTC.

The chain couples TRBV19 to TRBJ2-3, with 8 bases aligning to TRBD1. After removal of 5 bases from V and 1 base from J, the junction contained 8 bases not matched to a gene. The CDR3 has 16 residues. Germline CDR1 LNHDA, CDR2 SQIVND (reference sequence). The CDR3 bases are TGTGCCAGTAGTCTGCTCCCGGGACAGGGCACAGATACGCAGTATTTT. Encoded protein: CASSLLPGQGTDTQYF.

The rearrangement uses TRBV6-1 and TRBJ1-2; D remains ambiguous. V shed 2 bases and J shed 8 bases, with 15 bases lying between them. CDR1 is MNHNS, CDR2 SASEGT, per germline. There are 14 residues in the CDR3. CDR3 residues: CASSEKYGAEGYTF. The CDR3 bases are TGTGCCAGCAGTGAAAAATATGGCGCGGAGGGCTACACCTTC.

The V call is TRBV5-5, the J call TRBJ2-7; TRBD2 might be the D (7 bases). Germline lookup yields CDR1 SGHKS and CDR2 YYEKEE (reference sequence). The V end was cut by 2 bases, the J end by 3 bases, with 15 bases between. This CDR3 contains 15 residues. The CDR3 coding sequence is TGTGCCAGCAGCTTCCCTGGGGGGGGCGGCTACGAGCAGTACTTC. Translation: CASSFPGGGGYEQYF.

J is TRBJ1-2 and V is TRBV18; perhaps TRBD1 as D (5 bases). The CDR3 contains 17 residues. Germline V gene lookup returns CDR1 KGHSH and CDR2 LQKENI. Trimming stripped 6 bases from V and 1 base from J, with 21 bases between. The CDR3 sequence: CASSPVRTGSYNYGYTF. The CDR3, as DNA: TGTGCCAGCTCTCCGGTTCGAACAGGTTCTTATAACTATGGCTACACCTTC.

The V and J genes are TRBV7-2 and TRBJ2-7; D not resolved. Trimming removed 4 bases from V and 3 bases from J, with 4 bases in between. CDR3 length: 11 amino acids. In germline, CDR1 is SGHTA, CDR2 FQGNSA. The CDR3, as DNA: TGTGCCAGCAGCTCTAACTACGAGCAGTACTTC. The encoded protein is CASSSNYEQYF.

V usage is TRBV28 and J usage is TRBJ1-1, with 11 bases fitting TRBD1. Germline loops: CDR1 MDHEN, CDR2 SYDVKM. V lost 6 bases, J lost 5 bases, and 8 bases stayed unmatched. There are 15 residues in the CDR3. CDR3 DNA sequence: TGTGCCAGCAGGGGGCACGGGACAGGGGGGACTGAAGCTTTCTTT. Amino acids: CASRGHGTGGTEAFF.

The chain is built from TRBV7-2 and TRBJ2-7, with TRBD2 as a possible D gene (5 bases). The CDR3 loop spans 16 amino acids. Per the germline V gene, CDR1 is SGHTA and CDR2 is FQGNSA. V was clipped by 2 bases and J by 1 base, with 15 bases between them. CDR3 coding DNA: TGTGCCAGCAGCTTACGCGGAGGAGCGGTATCCTACGAGCAGTACTTC. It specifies CASSLRGGAVSYEQYF.

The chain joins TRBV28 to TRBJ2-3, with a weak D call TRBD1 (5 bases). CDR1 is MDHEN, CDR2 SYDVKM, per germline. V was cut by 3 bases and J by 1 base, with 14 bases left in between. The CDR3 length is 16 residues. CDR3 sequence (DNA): TGTGCCAGCAGTTTCCTCACTTTACAGGGCACAGATACGCAGTATTTT. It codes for CASSFLTLQGTDTQYF.

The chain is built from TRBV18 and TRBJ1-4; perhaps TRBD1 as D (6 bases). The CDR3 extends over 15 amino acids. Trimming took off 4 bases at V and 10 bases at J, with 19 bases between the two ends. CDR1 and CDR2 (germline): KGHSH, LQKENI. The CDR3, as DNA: TGTGCCAGCTCACAGCATACAGGGCTTGGCGTAAAACTGTTTTTT. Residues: CASSQHTGLGVKLFF.

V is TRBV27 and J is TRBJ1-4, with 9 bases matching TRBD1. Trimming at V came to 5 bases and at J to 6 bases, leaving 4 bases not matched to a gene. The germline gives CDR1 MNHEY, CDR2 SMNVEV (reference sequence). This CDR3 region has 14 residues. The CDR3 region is CASSLTGGHEKLFF. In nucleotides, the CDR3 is TGTGCCAGCAGTCTCACAGGGGGCCATGAAAAACTGTTTTTT.

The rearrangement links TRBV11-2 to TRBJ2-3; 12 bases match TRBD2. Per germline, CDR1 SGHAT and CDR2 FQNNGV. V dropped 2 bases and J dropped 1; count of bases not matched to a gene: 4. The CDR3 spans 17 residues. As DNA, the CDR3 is TGTGCCAGCAGCTTACTAGCGGGGGGGACTCGCACAGATACGCAGTATTTT. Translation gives CASSLLAGGTRTDTQYF.

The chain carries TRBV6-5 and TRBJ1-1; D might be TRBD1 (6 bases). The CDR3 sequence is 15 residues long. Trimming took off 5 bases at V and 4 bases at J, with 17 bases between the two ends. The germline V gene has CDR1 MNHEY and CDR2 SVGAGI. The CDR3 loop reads CASSPSKGGFTEAFF. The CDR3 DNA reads TGTGCCAGCAGTCCTTCTAAGGGGGGGTTCACTGAAGCTTTCTTT.

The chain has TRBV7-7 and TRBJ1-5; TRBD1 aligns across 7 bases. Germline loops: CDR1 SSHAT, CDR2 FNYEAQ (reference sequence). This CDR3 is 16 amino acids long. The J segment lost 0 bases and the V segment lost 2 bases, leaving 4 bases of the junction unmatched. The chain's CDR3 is CASSLPRTGSNQPQHF. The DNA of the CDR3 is TGTGCCAGCAGCTTACCCAGGACAGGTAGCAATCAGCCCCAGCATTTT.

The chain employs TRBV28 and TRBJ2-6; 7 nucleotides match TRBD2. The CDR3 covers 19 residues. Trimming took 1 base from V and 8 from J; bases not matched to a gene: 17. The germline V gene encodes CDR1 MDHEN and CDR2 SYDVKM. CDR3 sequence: CASSLFPGRGRDTSNVLTF. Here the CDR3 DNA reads TGTGCCAGCAGTTTATTTCCTGGGCGGGGGAGAGACACCTCCAACGTCCTGACTTTC.

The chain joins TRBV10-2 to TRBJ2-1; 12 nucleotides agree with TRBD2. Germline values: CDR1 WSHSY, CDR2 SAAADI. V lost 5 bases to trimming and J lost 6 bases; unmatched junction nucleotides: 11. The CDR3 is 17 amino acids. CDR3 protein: CASSPSYLTSGSNEQFF. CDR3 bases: TGCGCCAGCAGTCCCTCTTATCTGACTAGCGGGAGCAATGAGCAGTTCTTC.

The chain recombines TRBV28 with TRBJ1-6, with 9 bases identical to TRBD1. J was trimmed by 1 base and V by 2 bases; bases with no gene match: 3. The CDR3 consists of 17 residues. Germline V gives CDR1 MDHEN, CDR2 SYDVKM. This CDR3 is CASSLATGGSYNSPLHF. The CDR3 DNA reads TGTGCCAGCAGTTTAGCGACAGGGGGTTCCTATAATTCACCCCTCCACTTT.

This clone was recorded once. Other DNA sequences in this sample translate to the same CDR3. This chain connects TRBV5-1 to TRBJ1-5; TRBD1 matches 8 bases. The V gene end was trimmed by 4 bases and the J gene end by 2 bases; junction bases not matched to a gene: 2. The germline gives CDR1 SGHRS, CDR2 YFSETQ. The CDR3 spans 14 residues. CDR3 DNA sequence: TGCGCCAGCAGCCCGACAGGGGGCAATCAGCCCCAGCATTTT. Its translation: CASSPTGGNQPQHF.

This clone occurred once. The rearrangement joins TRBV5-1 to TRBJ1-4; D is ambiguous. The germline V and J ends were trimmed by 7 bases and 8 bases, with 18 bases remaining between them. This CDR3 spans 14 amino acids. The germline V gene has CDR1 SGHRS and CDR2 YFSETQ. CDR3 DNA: TGCGCCAGCTCCGCGGCAGCTTTAGGAGAAAAACTGTTTTTT. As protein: CASSAAALGEKLFF.

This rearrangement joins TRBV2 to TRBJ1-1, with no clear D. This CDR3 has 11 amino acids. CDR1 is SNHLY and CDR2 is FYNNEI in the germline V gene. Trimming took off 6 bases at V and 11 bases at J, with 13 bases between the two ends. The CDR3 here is CASRDPGRAFF. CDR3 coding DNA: TGTGCCAGCAGGGACCCTGGGAGGGCTTTCTTT.

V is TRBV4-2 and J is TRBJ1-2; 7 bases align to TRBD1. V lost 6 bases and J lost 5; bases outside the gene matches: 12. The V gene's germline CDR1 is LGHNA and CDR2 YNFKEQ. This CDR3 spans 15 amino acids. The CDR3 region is CASRGYGQGVYGYTF. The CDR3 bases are TGTGCCAGCAGAGGATACGGCCAGGGGGTATATGGCTACACCTTC.

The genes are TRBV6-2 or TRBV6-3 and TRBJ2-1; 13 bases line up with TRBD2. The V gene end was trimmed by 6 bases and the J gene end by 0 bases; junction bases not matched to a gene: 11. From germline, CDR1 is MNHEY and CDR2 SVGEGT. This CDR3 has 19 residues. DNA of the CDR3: TGTGCCAGCAGCCCCACCGGACTAGCGGGGGACAGCTCCTACAATGAGCAGTTCTTC. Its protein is CASSPTGLAGDSSYNEQFF.

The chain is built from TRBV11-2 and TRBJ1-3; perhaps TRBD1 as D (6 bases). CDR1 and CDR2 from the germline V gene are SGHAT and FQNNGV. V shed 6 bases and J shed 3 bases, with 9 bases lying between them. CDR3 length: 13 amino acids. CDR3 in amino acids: CASRTGFGNTIYF. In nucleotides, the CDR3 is TGTGCCAGCAGAACAGGGTTTGGAAACACCATATATTTT.

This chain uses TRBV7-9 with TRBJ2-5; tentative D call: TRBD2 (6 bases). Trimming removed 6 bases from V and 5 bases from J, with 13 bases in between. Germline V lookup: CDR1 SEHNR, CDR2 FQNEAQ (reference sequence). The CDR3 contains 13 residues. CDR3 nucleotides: TGTGCCAGCAGTTCCCGGGACTCGGAGACCCAGTACTTC. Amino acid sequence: CASSSRDSETQYF.

For the CDR3, the DNA is TGTGCCAGCAGTTACCTATCCGGGGAAGCTTTCTTT. Its protein product is CASSYLSGEAFF. V and J are TRBV2 and TRBJ1-1; no clear D. CDR3 size: 12 residues. The V gene's germline CDR1 is SNHLY and CDR2 FYNNEI. V gave up 5 bases and J gave up 8 bases, with 12 bases separating them.

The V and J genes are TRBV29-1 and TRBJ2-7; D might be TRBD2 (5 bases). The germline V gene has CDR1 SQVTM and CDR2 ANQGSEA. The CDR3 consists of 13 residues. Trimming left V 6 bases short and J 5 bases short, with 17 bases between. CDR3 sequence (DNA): TGCAGCGTAGAGGGCCCCCTGTACCACGAGCAGTACTTC. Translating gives CSVEGPLYHEQYF.

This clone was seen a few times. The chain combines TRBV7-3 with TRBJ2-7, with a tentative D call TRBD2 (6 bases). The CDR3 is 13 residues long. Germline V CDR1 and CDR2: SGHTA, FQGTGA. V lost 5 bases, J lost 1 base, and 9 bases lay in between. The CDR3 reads CASSRDSSYEQYF. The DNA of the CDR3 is TGTGCCAGCAGCCGGGACTCATCCTACGAGCAGTACTTC.